The rows below give T cell receptor beta chains drawn from one sample of a study of cytomegalovirus exposure and HLA in healthy donors. The protocol was immunoSEQ multiplex PCR, while the TCRdb copy is restricted to in-frame clones and leaves out a portion. The sample consists of 100,000 to 150,000 clones, around three quarters of them appearing once. Sequencing input: PBMCs. Receptors originate from a woman in her thirties or forties in good health and CMV-seropositive. Both conserved end residues are part of each CDR3. The D gene is left open where the match is weak. For some rows the clone size is stated as once, few or many, or as a class when expanded; others skip it.

D gene | J gene | clone size | CDR3 length | V gene | CDR3 DNA | CDR3 protein
. | TRBJ2-7 | . | 13 | TRBV5-1 | TGCGCCAGCAGCTTGGCCCAGGACAACGAGCAGTACTTC | CASSLAQDNEQYF
TRBD2 | TRBJ2-2 | . | 14 | TRBV29-1 | TGCAGCGTTGAAACGGGAGGAGGGACCGGGGAGCTGTTTTTT | CSVETGGGTGELFF
TRBD2 | TRBJ2-1 | . | 18 | TRBV13 | TGTGCCAGCAGCTCAGGAAGGGGACTAGCGGGACCATACAATGAGCAGTTCTTC | CASSSGRGLAGPYNEQFF
TRBD1 | TRBJ2-2 | few | 17 | TRBV5-6 | TGTGCCAGCAGTTGGACAGGGGTCCTGAAGAACACCGGGGAGCTGTTTTTT | CASSWTGVLKNTGELFF
TRBD1 | TRBJ1-1 | . | 15 | TRBV11-3 | TGTGCCAGCAGCCCAGGACAGGGGGCTGGCACTGAAGCTTTCTTT | CASSPGQGAGTEAFF
. | TRBJ1-1 | once | 15 | TRBV14 | TGTGCCAGCAGCCAAGATCCCCTCAGGGATACTGAAGCTTTCTTT | CASSQDPLRDTEAFF
TRBD1 | TRBJ2-2 | . | 14 | TRBV25-1 | TGTGCCAGCAGTGGGACAGGGGGCGCCGGGGAGCTGTTTTTT | CASSGTGGAGELFF
. | TRBJ2-1 | . | 16 | TRBV30 | TGTGCCTGGAGGTCGTTGAAGAGCGGTCTATACAATGAGCAGTTCTTC | CAWRSLKSGLYNEQFF
. | TRBJ1-2 | . | 12 | TRBV6-6 | TGTGCCAGCACGCCGGGACAAGGGGGCTACACCTTC | CASTPGQGGYTF
. | TRBJ2-7 | . | 14 | TRBV15 | TGTGCCACCAGCAGAGAGTACGGAGGGGTCGAGCAGTACTTC | CATSREYGGVEQYF
. | TRBJ1-1 | few | 13 | TRBV5-4 | TGTGCCAGCAGCTTGGGGGGCGGCACTGAAGCTTTCTTT | CASSLGGGTEAFF
. | TRBJ2-1 | . | 15 | TRBV4-1 | TGCGCCAGCAGCCCGGGACTGAGCTCCTACAATGAGCAGTTCTTC | CASSPGLSSYNEQFF
. | TRBJ2-5 | once | 14 | TRBV13 | TGTGCCAGCAGCGGGCGGACACATAGAGAGACCCAGTACTTC | CASSGRTHRETQYF
TRBD1 | TRBJ1-6 | once | 14 | TRBV28 | TGTGCCAGCAGACTGACAGGGACAGGTTCACCCCTCCACTTT | CASRLTGTGSPLHF
. | TRBJ1-4 | . | 16 | TRBV5-5 | TGTGCCAGCAGCAGCCAACTCCCGACAACTAATGAAAAACTGTTTTTT | CASSSQLPTTNEKLFF
TRBD2 | TRBJ2-7 | . | 15 | TRBV11-2 | TGTGCCAGCAGCCCCGGACTAGCGGGGACATACGAGCAGTACTTC | CASSPGLAGTYEQYF
. | TRBJ1-5 | once | 18 | TRBV7-9 | TGTGCCAGCAGCTTGTACGGCGCGGGACCCGGGGGAAATCAGCCCCAGCATTTT | CASSLYGAGPGGNQPQHF
. | TRBJ2-5 | once | 15 | TRBV15 | TGTGCCACCAGCAGAGAACGGCGGGGCCAAGAGACCCAGTACTTC | CATSRERRGQETQYF
. | TRBJ1-4 | . | 12 | TRBV2 | TGTGCCAGCAGTGACAGTCTCCCCGAACTGTTTTTT | CASSDSLPELFF
. | TRBJ2-2 | . | 15 | TRBV6-6 | TGTGCCAGCAGTTACGACAGATCGACCTTAGGGGAGCTGTTTTTT | CASSYDRSTLGELFF
TRBD2 | TRBJ2-7 | . | 15 | TRBV27 | TGTGCCAGCAGTCCGCTAGCGGGAGTTGGTTACGAGCAGTACTTC | CASSPLAGVGYEQYF
. | TRBJ1-1 | . | 14 | TRBV9 | TGTGCCAGCAGCGGCCAAAGCTGGGGGGGGGAAGCTTTCTTT | CASSGQSWGGEAFF
. | TRBJ1-1 | . | 15 | TRBV5-1 | TGCGCCAGCAGCGTACAGGGTTGGGGGAACACTGAAGCTTTCTTT | CASSVQGWGNTEAFF
TRBD1 | TRBJ2-7 | . | 13 | TRBV28 | TGTGCCAGCATCCGGGACAGCTCCTACGAGCAGTACTTC | CASIRDSSYEQYF
. | TRBJ1-5 | . | 15 | TRBV10-3 | TGTGCCATCAGTGAGGGACAGCAAAGCAATCAGCCCCAGCATTTT | CAISEGQQSNQPQHF
TRBD2 | TRBJ2-3 | . | 13 | TRBV28 | TGTGCCAGTTCGCGGGGGGGCACAGATACGCAGTATTTT | CASSRGGTDTQYF
TRBD2 | TRBJ2-1 | . | 16 | TRBV28 | TGTGCCAGCAGTTCGACTAGCGGGAGTCCTATAAATGAGCAGTTCTTC | CASSSTSGSPINEQFF
. | TRBJ1-2 | . | 12 | TRBV6-5 | TGTGCCAGCAGGGGTAGGGGGTATGGCTACACCTTC | CASRGRGYGYTF
TRBD2 | TRBJ2-7 | . | 17 | TRBV2 | TGTGCCAGCAGTGTTTATAGCGGGACCGAAAGCTCCTACGAGCAGTACTTC | CASSVYSGTESSYEQYF
TRBD2 | TRBJ2-4 | . | 18 | TRBV11-3 | TGTGCCAGCAGCTCTGGGACTAGCGGAATCGGAGCCAAAAACATTCAGTACTTC | CASSSGTSGIGAKNIQYF
. | TRBJ2-7 | . | 14 | TRBV10-3 | TGTGCCATCAGTGAGCGGGAGCCTCCCAGCGAGCAGTACTTC | CAISEREPPSEQYF
. | TRBJ2-7 | . | 14 | TRBV5-1 | TGCGCCAGCAGCTTGGGAACCGGGTTTCACGAGCAGTACTTC | CASSLGTGFHEQYF
TRBD2 | TRBJ2-7 | . | 15 | TRBV28 | TGTGCCAGCAGTCCGAGGGGTAGCGGGACCTACGAGCAGTACTTC | CASSPRGSGTYEQYF
. | TRBJ2-1 | . | 18 | TRBV5-4 | TGTGCCAGCAGCGAGGGGGTCCAATACTCGGCCTCCTACAATGAGCAGTTCTTC | CASSEGVQYSASYNEQFF
. | TRBJ2-3 | once | 14 | TRBV18 | TGTGCCAGCTCACCCGAGACTAGCACAGATACGCAGTATTTT | CASSPETSTDTQYF
. | TRBJ1-3 | . | 16 | TRBV15 | TGTGCCACCAGCAGGGAAGGGGCCAGCTCTGGAAACACCATATATTTT | CATSREGASSGNTIYF
. | TRBJ1-1 | . | 14 | TRBV2 | TGTGCCAGCAGTGTTGTCAGGGGGAACACTGAAGCTTTCTTT | CASSVVRGNTEAFF
. | TRBJ2-7 | . | 14 | TRBV27 | TGTGCCAGCAGTTTAGGACTGCGAACCTACGAGCAGTACTTC | CASSLGLRTYEQYF
TRBD2 | TRBJ2-7 | . | 17 | TRBV11-2 | TGTGCCAGCAGCCGTGGCCCATCTAGCGGGAGCTTATACGAGCAGTACTTC | CASSRGPSSGSLYEQYF
. | TRBJ2-7 | . | 11 | TRBV29-1 | TGCAGCGCTAGCGTCGGCTACGAGCAGTACTTC | CSASVGYEQYF
TRBD1 | TRBJ1-4 | once | 14 | TRBV6-5 | TGTGCCAGCAGTCCCAGGGGGCTTGGCGAAAAACTGTTTTTT | CASSPRGLGEKLFF
TRBD2 | TRBJ2-7 | . | 16 | TRBV6-5 | TGTGCCAGCAGTTACTCGGGACTAGCGAGAGCCTACGAGCAGTACTTC | CASSYSGLARAYEQYF
TRBD1 | TRBJ2-6 | few | 22 | TRBV5-1 | TGCGCCAGCAGCTCGCAAGCTATGGGGTGGGGACAGGGAGCTCCCGGGGCCAACGTCCTGACTTTC | CASSSQAMGWGQGAPGANVLTF
. | TRBJ2-1 | few | 14 | TRBV30 | TGTGCCTGGAGGCACGGGGGCTCCTACAATGAGCAGTTCTTC | CAWRHGGSYNEQFF
. | TRBJ2-3 | . | 12 | TRBV2 | TGTGCCAGCAGTGGAGTTGCAGATACGCAGTATTTT | CASSGVADTQYF
. | TRBJ2-7 | . | 13 | TRBV18 | TGTGCCAGCTCACCTAACAGGGCCAGCGAGCAGTACTTC | CASSPNRASEQYF
TRBD1 | TRBJ2-6 | . | 19 | TRBV7-8 | TGTGCCAGCAGCTTAGAGAGGGGGCCGCGAAGCTCTGGGGCCAACGTCCTGACTTTC | CASSLERGPRSSGANVLTF
TRBD2 | TRBJ2-1 | . | 15 | TRBV5-1 | TGCGCCAGCAGCTTTCAGACTAGCGGAGTCAATGAGCAGTTCTTC | CASSFQTSGVNEQFF
. | TRBJ2-7 | . | 13 | TRBV28 | TGTGCCAGCAGTTTAAGGAGGACCTACGAGCAGTACTTC | CASSLRRTYEQYF
TRBD2 | TRBJ2-7 | . | 16 | TRBV27 | TGTGCCAGCAGTTTATTGGGAGCGGGGACCGACTACGAGCAGTACTTC | CASSLLGAGTDYEQYF
TRBD2 | TRBJ2-7 | . | 12 | TRBV30 | TGTGCCTGGACTAGCGGGAGCTACGAGCAGTACTTC | CAWTSGSYEQYF
. | TRBJ2-1 | . | 15 | TRBV30 | TGTGCCTGGAGTGAAGGGCAGCGGCAGAGCAATGAGCAGTTCTTC | CAWSEGQRQSNEQFF
. | TRBJ2-3 | . | 12 | TRBV13 | TGTGCCAGCAGCTTAATCGGGGATACGCAGTATTTT | CASSLIGDTQYF
. | TRBJ1-2 | . | 12 | TRBV6-5 | TGTGCCAGCAGCCGGGGATACGATGGCTACACCTTC | CASSRGYDGYTF
. | TRBJ1-1 | . | 17 | TRBV4-1 | TGCGCCAGCAGCCAAGCCTTGGCCGGGACATCGAACACTGAAGCTTTCTTT | CASSQALAGTSNTEAFF
TRBD1 | TRBJ1-1 | . | 15 | TRBV11-2 | TGTGCCAGCAGATCGACCACAGGGGTTAACACTGAAGCTTTCTTT | CASRSTTGVNTEAFF
TRBD1 | TRBJ2-5 | . | 14 | TRBV28 | TGTGCCAGCAGGTCCATGGGACAGGGGGAGACCCAGTACTTC | CASRSMGQGETQYF
TRBD2 | TRBJ2-7 | . | 13 | TRBV6-6 | TGTGCCAGCAGAGGAAGCGGGAGTATCGAGCAGTACTTC | CASRGSGSIEQYF
. | TRBJ1-1 | . | 12 | TRBV6-6 | TGTGCCAGCGTGCAGATGAACACTGAAGCTTTCTTT | CASVQMNTEAFF